The 22 T cell receptor beta chains below all came from one sample that was sequenced in a study of T cell responses to AZD1222 COVID-19 vaccine. TCRdb keeps only in-frame clones here, not all; method: immunoSEQ multiplex PCR. The top ten hold 44% of the sample, which has approximately 110,000 clones, roughly 89% seen once. The source was peripheral blood, collected 28 days after the second AZD1222 dose. The source is an adult who received the AZD1222 COVID-19 vaccine.

The rearrangement joins TRBV7-8 to TRBJ2-5; no reliable D call. This CDR3 is built from 11 residues. Trimming removed 7 bases from V and 4 bases from J, with 7 bases in between. CDR1 and CDR2 from the germline V gene are SGHVS and FQNEAQ. DNA of the CDR3: TGTGCCAGCACCTTGTTAGAGACCCAGTACTTC. The encoded protein is CASTLLETQYF.

Notes on this clone: Sequence at one end of the junction differs from germline and may be a read error. V and J are TRBV12-3 or TRBV12-4 and TRBJ2-7, with D perhaps matching TRBD2 (5 bases). The CDR3 runs 12 residues. The CDR3 DNA follows: TGTGCCAGCAGTTTAGTTGAGCTAGCCCAATTCTTC. As protein: CASSLVELAQFF.

This chain connects TRBV5-1 to TRBJ1-2; D is uncertain. Trimming took off 0 bases at V and 4 bases at J, with 10 bases between the two ends. Germline V gene lookup returns CDR1 SGHRS and CDR2 YFSETQ. The CDR3 extends over 14 amino acids. The CDR3 loop is CASSLDTGGYGYTF. The DNA for the CDR3 is TGCGCCAGCAGCTTGGACACGGGAGGCTATGGCTACACCTTC.

V is TRBV19 and J is TRBJ1-6; 7 bases map to TRBD1. The CDR3 has 17 residues. Germline CDR1 and CDR2: LNHDA and SQIVND (reference sequence). J lost 0 bases, V lost 6 bases, and 8 bases had no gene match. The CDR3 spells CASSRDSLSSYNSPLHF. DNA of the CDR3: TGTGCCAGTAGCCGGGACAGTCTGAGCTCCTATAATTCACCCCTCCACTTT.

In this sample, this clone turned up once. The chain links TRBV4-3 to TRBJ1-2; TRBD1 matches at 7 bases. This CDR3 is 16 amino acids long. Per the germline V gene, CDR1 is LGHNA and CDR2 is YSLEER. The V gene end was trimmed by 3 bases and the J gene end by 3 bases; junction bases not matched to a gene: 10. The CDR3 sequence is CASSHLRQGLDYGYTF. CDR3 nucleotides: TGCGCCAGCAGCCACCTAAGACAGGGTTTGGACTATGGCTACACCTTC.

In regard to this clone: Different DNA sequences within this sample yield the same CDR3. This rearrangement joins TRBV7-9 to TRBJ1-1; the D gene is possibly TRBD1 (5 bases). The V and J ends lost 3 bases and 4 bases respectively, with 9 bases between them. This CDR3 is built from 13 residues. Germline V lookup: CDR1 SEHNR, CDR2 FQNEAQ (reference sequence). The CDR3 spells CASSFGGGTEAFF. The CDR3 nucleotides are TGTGCCAGCAGCTTTGGCGGGGGCACTGAAGCTTTCTTT.

The chain is built from TRBV3-1 (or the pseudogene TRBV3-2) and TRBJ2-1; TRBD1 is a possible D gene (5 bases). Germline V gene sequence: CDR1 LGHDT, CDR2 YNNKEL (reference sequence). This CDR3 contains 13 residues. V was shortened by 4 bases and J by 8 bases, with 12 bases between the two germline ends. CDR3 protein: CASSLIQGYEQFF. In DNA form, the CDR3 reads TGTGCCAGCAGCCTAATTCAGGGCTATGAGCAGTTCTTC.

The chain joins TRBV9 to TRBJ2-3; D remains ambiguous. Trimming shortened V by 0 bases and J by 2 bases, and 10 bases separated the two germline ends. This CDR3 contains 15 residues. Germline lookup yields CDR1 SGDLS and CDR2 YYNGEE. The CDR3 coding sequence is TGTGCCAGCAGCGTAGATTCTGGCTACACAGATACGCAGTATTTT. Its translation: CASSVDSGYTDTQYF.

This clone was seen once. The chain joins TRBV27 to TRBJ2-4; a weak D match, TRBD1 (6 bases). The V gene lost 4 bases and the J gene lost 7 bases, with 14 bases spanning the gap. The germline CDR1 and CDR2 sequences are MNHEY and SMNVEV (reference sequence). This CDR3 is 14 amino acids long. The CDR3 is CASSSGQSANIQYF. CDR3 in DNA: TGTGCCAGCAGTTCTGGACAGTCAGCGAACATTCAGTACTTC.

The chain couples TRBV9 to TRBJ1-1, with D hard to call. Germline CDR1 SGDLS, CDR2 YYNGEE. The CDR3 runs to 14 residues. Trimming left V 1 base short and J 5 bases short, with 12 bases between. The CDR3 is CASSVRVGGTEAFF. In nucleotides, the CDR3 is TGTGCCAGCAGCGTAAGGGTAGGAGGGACTGAAGCTTTCTTT.

This chain links TRBV18 with TRBJ2-1, with D unresolved. The CDR3 sequence is 16 residues long. With 6 bases removed from V and 0 bases from J, the gap between germline ends came to 15 bases. Germline assignment: CDR1 KGHSH and CDR2 LQKENI. CDR3 in DNA: TGTGCCAGCTCCCAGGCGACGAAAAGCTCCTACAATGAGCAGTTCTTC. It is translated as CASSQATKSSYNEQFF.

This rearrangement joins TRBV28 to TRBJ2-7; 11 nucleotides agree with TRBD2. There are 18 residues in the CDR3. Trimming at V came to 5 bases and at J to 0 bases, leaving 12 bases not matched to a gene. CDR1 is MDHEN and CDR2 is SYDVKM in the germline V gene. The CDR3 is CASSQQTSGALSSYEQYF. The CDR3 DNA is TGTGCCAGCAGTCAACAGACTAGCGGGGCGCTAAGCTCCTACGAGCAGTACTTC.

This clone was counted once. V gene TRBV2 combines with J gene TRBJ2-5, with no clear D. Trimming stripped 5 bases from V and 2 bases from J, with 9 bases between. CDR3 size: 13 residues. Germline V gene data show CDR1 as SNHLY and CDR2 as FYNNEI. The CDR3 region has the DNA TGTGCCAGCAGTCGGGCCATACAAGAGACCCAGTACTTC. Translating gives CASSRAIQETQYF.

In DNA, the CDR3 is TGTGCCAGCAGTGACCCCCGAGGGGCGACTAGCGGGAGGTACGAGCAGTACTTC. Residues: CASSDPRGATSGRYEQYF. The V call is TRBV6-1, the J call TRBJ2-7; 13 nucleotides align to TRBD2. The V gene's germline CDR1 is MNHNS and CDR2 SASEGT. Germline trimming cut 3 bases from V and 4 bases from J; bases unmatched to any gene: 12. This CDR3 is built from 18 residues.

V usage is TRBV7-8 and J usage is TRBJ2-1, with D unclear. Trimming shortened V by 1 base and J by 5 bases, and 18 bases separated the two germline ends. CDR1 is SGHVS and CDR2 is FQNEAQ in the germline V gene. The CDR3 length is 17 residues. CDR3 amino acids: CASSLGPLRRQDNEQFF. CDR3 DNA: TGTGCCAGCAGCTTAGGACCCCTTCGTCGCCAGGACAATGAGCAGTTCTTC.

About this clone itself: An end of the junction does not agree with germline; a read error may underlie this. The chain carries TRBV28 and TRBJ2-7; TRBD1 agrees at 7 bases. Germline assignment: CDR1 MDHEN and CDR2 SYDVKM. The CDR3 totals 13 residues. This CDR3 reads CASSSKDRVRGSF. CDR3 nucleotides: TGTGCCAGCAGTTCCAAAGACAGGGTTAGAGGGTCCTTC. Filled out from reference TRBV28 and TRBJ2-7, the complete variable domain reads DVKVTQSSRYLVKRTGEKVFLECVQDMDHENMFWYRQDPGLGLRLIYFSYDVKMKEKGDIPEGYSVSREKKERFSLILESASTNQTSMYLCASSSKDRVRGSFGPGTRLTVT.

CDR3 protein: CASSPSNNEQFF. The CDR3 region has the DNA TGTGCCAGCAGCCCAAGTAACAATGAGCAGTTCTTC. The gene calls are TRBV11-3 and TRBJ2-1; no firm D call. The CDR3 is 12 residues long. Germline CDR1 SGHNT, CDR2 YENEEA. Trimming shortened V by 5 bases and J by 5 bases, and 7 bases separated the two germline ends.

The chain joins TRBV7-2 to TRBJ1-2; D not certain. V lost 5 bases and J lost 9, with 22 bases in between. Germline V gene lookup returns CDR1 SGHTA and CDR2 FQGNSA. The CDR3 loop spans 15 amino acids. The CDR3 is CASSPAGVGLSSYTF. CDR3 sequence (DNA): TGTGCCAGCAGCCCGGCGGGAGTAGGGCTTTCGAGCTACACCTTC.

This chain uses TRBV5-1 with TRBJ2-7; 9 nucleotides align to TRBD1. The CDR3 is made up of 13 amino acids. V shed 1 base and J 7 bases; nucleotides not matched to a gene: 3. The germline gives CDR1 SGHRS, CDR2 YFSETQ. DNA of the CDR3: TGCGCCAGCAGCTTGCCTGGGACAGGGGAGCAGTACTTC. This codes for CASSLPGTGEQYF.

CDR3 nucleotide sequence: TGCGCGTATAAGGGGGGCTCTGGAAACACCATATATTTT. This translates into CAYKGGSGNTIYF. The chain employs TRBV23-1 and TRBJ1-3; perhaps TRBD1 as D (6 bases). TRBV23-1 qualifies as an ORF whose function is uncertain. The CDR3 runs to 13 residues.

This sequence joins TRBV2 and TRBJ1-2, with D tentatively TRBD1 (6 bases). This CDR3 spans 12 amino acids. Germline V gene data show CDR1 as SNHLY and CDR2 as FYNNEI. Trimming removed 6 bases from V and 13 bases from J, with 18 bases in between. In DNA form, the CDR3 reads TGTGCCAGCAGGACAATGGACAGTTTCTGCACCTTC. Translating it yields CASRTMDSFCTF.

The chain employs TRBV12-3 or TRBV12-4 and TRBJ2-3; 9 nucleotides line up with TRBD2. The CDR3 has 13 residues. The V gene end was trimmed by 10 bases and the J gene end by 3 bases; junction bases not matched to a gene: 5. This CDR3 is CATLAGVTDTQYF. For the CDR3, the DNA is TGTGCCACCTTAGCGGGAGTAACAGATACGCAGTATTTT.